This TCR beta chain was captured in a study of shared clonotypes between healthy human individuals. The authors split each subset's genomic DNA evenly across several immunoSEQ plates. Sorted-subset replicate PCR reactions contained roughly 190 ng DNA, corresponding to 29,000 or so T cell genomes. TCRdb's table, derived via immunoSEQ multiplex PCR, lists solely in-frame clones and lacks some. The table has about 1.5 million clones, approximately 98% seen once. The CDR3 contains 9 residues. The V gene lost 6 bases and the J gene lost 11 bases, with 10 bases spanning the gap. The V gene's germline CDR1 is DFQATT and CDR2 SNEGSKA (reference sequence). Into CD45RA+ naive and CD45RA-negative memory subsets, the CD4+ cells were split.

The source of this sequence is a man aged 25 to 45 in good health. The material sequenced was naive CD4+ T cells sorted from blood. Subset meaning: CD45RA+ positively selected. The genes are TRBV20-1 and TRBJ1-1; D possibly corresponds to TRBD1 (5 bases). The CDR3 coding sequence is TGCAGTGCCGGGGGGGACGCTTTCTTT. The encoded protein is CSAGGDAFF.